This T cell receptor (beta chain) was captured by sequencing in a study of T cell responses to AZD1222 COVID-19 vaccine. Generated by immunoSEQ multiplex PCR, the TCRdb table keeps only in-frame clones and is missing some. The data show over 150,000 clones, around 92% seen once. Study-level points and caveats: Two doses of AZD1222 preceded a rise in Spike-specific TCR breadth and depth. CD4 TCRs covered the whole spike, strongest at regions 160-218 and 743-854.

From germline, CDR1 is SGHRS and CDR2 YFSETQ. The V segment lost 4 bases and the J segment 4 bases; nucleotides outside the gene matches: 11. The CDR3 is 16 residues long. Worth noting for this clone: Its antigen remains unknown.

The chain has TRBV5-1 and TRBJ1-2; 9 bases agree with TRBD1. The sequence was obtained from an adult in good health. The sequences come from peripheral blood, collected on day 0 of AZD1222 vaccination. CDR3 sequence (DNA): TGCGCCAGCAGCCCTGGACAGGGGACGACCGCCTATGGCTACACCTTC. Residues: CASSPGQGTTAYGYTF.